This T cell receptor (beta chain) derives from a study of cytomegalovirus exposure and HLA in healthy donors. Study overall: For the approximately 400 genotyped donors, approximately 83% fell within the Caucasian-associated ancestry cluster. Study outcomes and limitations: Clonal expansion, a later analysis showed, was greater in HLA-associated TCR beta chains than in equally common others.

As concerns this clone: The antigen is unknown.

There are 14 residues in the CDR3. Germline V CDR1 and CDR2: SGHVS, FQNEAQ. The V gene lost 1 base and the J gene lost 3 bases, with 9 bases spanning the gap. PCR was performed using 60 Vbeta and 13 Jbeta primers. Profiling relied on immunoSEQ multiplex PCR, and the TCRdb table lists in-frame clones only, not all of them. The sample carries around 64,000 clones, 86% recorded once. At the time of sampling, donors were nominally healthy, though unrecorded immune exposures were likely. Sequenced material: PBMCs. This receptor was obtained from a woman aged 30 to 39 in good health and CMV-seronegative. V and J are TRBV7-8 and TRBJ1-1, with D perhaps TRBD1 (5 bases). The CDR3 region has the DNA TGTGCCAGCAGCTTAGGGGCGGGGGACACTGAAGCTTTCTTT. This encodes CASSLGAGDTEAFF. Using reference TRBV7-8 and TRBJ1-1 for the parts outside the CDR3, the full variable domain is GAGVSQSPRYKVAKRGQDVALRCDPISGHVSLFWYQQALGQGPEFLTYFQNEAQLDKSGLPSDRFFAERPEGSVSTLKIQRTQQEDSAVYLCASSLGAGDTEAFFGQGTRLTVV.